This T cell receptor beta chain was sequenced in a study of siplizumab effects on memory and regulatory T cells. Profiling relied on immunoSEQ multiplex PCR, and the TCRdb table lists in-frame clones only, not all of them. There are about 100,000 clones in the sample; about 91% occur only once, and roughly 2.7% lies in the top ten. Germline CDR1 and CDR2: LNHDA and SQIVND (reference sequence). The CDR3 is 18 residues long. Losses at the gene ends were 4 bases for V and 3 bases for J; bases not matched to a gene: 16. Regarding this clone: The antigen is not known.

Overall study findings and caveats: Apparently key alloresponse contributors, naive T cells also seemed more diverse than memory cells. The alloreactive clones that mapped to unstimulated subsets made up only a minor fraction.

The sequencing input was CD4+ T cells sorted from blood. The V gene is TRBV19, the J gene TRBJ2-3; 7 positions match TRBD1. The sequence was collected from a human donor in good health. Some clones in this sample may be carry-over from other donors' samples. The CDR3 DNA reads TGTGCCAGTAGTAGAGAAAGCCGGGACAGATACTCAACAGATACGCAGTATTTT. Protein sequence: CASSRESRDRYSTDTQYF.